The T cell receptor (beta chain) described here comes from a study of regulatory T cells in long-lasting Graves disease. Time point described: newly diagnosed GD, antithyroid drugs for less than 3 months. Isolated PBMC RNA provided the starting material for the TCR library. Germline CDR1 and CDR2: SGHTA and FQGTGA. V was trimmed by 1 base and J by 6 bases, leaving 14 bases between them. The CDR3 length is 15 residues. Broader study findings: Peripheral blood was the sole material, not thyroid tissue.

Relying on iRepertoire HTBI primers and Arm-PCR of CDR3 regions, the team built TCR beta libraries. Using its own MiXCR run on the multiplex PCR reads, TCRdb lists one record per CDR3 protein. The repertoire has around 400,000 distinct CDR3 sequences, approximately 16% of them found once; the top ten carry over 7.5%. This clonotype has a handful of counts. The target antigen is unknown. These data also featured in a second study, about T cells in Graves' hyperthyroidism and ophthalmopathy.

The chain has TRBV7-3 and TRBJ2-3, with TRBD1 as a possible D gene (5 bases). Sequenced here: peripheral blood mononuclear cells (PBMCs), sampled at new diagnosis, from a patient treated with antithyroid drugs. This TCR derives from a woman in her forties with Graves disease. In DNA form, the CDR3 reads TGTGCCAGCAGCTTAAGTCCAGGGCTTGGGGATACGCAGTATTTT. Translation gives CASSLSPGLGDTQYF.